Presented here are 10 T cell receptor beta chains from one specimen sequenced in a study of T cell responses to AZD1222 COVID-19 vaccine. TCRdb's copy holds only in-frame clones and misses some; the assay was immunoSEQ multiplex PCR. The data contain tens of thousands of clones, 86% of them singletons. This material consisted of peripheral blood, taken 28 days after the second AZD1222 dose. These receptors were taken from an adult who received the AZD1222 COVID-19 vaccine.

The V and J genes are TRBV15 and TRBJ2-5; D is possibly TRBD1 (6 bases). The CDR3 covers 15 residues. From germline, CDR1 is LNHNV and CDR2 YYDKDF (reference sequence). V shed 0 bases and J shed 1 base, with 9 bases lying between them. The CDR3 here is CATSRDGQSQETQYF. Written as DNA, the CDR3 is TGTGCCACCAGCAGAGATGGACAGAGCCAAGAGACCCAGTACTTC. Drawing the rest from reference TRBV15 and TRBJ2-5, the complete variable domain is DAMVIQNPRYQVTQFGKPVTLSCSQTLNHNVMYWYQQKSSQAPKLLFHYYDKDFNNEADTPDNFQSRRPNTSFCFLDIRSPGLGDTAMYLCATSRDGQSQETQYFGPGTRLLVL.

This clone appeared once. The CDR3 nucleotides read TGTGCCAGCAGTTCCCCCCGGGTGCCGAGGGGGTCACCCCTCCACTTT. The encoded protein is CASSSPRVPRGSPLHF. This chain joins TRBV28 and TRBJ1-6; D might be TRBD1 (6 bases). The CDR3 sequence is 16 residues long. Germline values: CDR1 MDHEN, CDR2 SYDVKM. With 4 bases removed from V and 10 bases from J, the gap between germline ends came to 20 bases.

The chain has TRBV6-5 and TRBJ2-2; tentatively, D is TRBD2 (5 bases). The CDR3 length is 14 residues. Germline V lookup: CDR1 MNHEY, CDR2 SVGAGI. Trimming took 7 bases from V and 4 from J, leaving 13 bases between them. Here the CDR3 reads CASTESRGTGELFF. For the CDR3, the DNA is TGTGCCAGCACGGAGAGCCGGGGCACCGGGGAGCTGTTTTTT.

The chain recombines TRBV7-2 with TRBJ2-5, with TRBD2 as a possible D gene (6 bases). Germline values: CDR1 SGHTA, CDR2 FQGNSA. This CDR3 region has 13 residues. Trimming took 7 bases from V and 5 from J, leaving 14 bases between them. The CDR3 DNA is TGTGCCAGCAACTCCCAGCGGGCTGAGACCCAGTACTTC. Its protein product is CASNSQRAETQYF.

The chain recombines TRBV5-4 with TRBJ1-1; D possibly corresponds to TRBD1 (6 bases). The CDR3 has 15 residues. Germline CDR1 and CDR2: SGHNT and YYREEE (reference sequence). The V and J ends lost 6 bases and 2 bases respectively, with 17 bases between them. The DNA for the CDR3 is TGTGCCAGCACCAAGACAGGCCACCCCAACACTGAAGCTTTCTTT. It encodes CASTKTGHPNTEAFF.

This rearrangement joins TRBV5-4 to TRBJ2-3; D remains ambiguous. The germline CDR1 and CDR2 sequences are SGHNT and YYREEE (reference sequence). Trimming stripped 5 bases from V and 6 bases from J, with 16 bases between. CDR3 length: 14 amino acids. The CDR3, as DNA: TGTGCCAGCAGGGGCGGTACAAATTCGGATACGCAGTATTTT. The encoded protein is CASRGGTNSDTQYF.

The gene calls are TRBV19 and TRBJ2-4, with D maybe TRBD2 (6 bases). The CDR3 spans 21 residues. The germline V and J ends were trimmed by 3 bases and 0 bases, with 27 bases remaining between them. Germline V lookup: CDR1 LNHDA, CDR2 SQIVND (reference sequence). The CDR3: CASSIKGRGLARPIAKNIQYF. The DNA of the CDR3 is TGTGCCAGTAGTATCAAGGGCCGAGGTCTAGCGAGACCTATAGCCAAAAACATTCAGTACTTC.

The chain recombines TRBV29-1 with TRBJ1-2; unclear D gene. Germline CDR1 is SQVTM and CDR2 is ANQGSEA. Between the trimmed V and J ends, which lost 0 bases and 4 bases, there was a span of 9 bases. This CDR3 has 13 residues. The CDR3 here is CSVEDGATYGYTF. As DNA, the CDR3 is TGCAGCGTTGAAGACGGTGCAACCTATGGCTACACCTTC.

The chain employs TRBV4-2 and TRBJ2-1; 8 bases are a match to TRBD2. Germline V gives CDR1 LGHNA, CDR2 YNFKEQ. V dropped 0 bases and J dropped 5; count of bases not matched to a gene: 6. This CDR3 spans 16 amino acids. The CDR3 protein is CASSQDGTSGDNEQFF. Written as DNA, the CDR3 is TGTGCCAGCAGCCAAGATGGAACTAGCGGAGACAATGAGCAGTTCTTC.

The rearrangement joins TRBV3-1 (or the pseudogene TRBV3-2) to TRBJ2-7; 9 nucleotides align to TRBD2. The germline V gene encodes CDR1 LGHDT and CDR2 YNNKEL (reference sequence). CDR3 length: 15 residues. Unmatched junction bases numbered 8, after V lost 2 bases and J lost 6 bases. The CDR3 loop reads CASSQLYAGGREQYF. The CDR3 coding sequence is TGTGCCAGCAGCCAACTGTATGCGGGAGGGCGCGAGCAGTACTTC.